The clone carrying this TCR beta chain has a handful of counts. Antigen: not known. The data stem from a study of T-cell reconstitution after alpha-beta-depleted transplantation in children. Regarding the study as a whole: Reportedly, roughly two months post-transplant, alpha-beta T cells arose from several hundred expanded graft clones. Certain patients had high TCRbeta diversity at day 60, and it came from recipient T cells and thymic progenitors that survived. A year had passed since transplant, and T-cell counts and diversity by then came mostly from newly produced T cells.

The TCRbeta library incorporated unique molecular identifiers. TCRdb reprocessed the PCR reads via MiXCR and lists one record per CDR3 protein. The sample lists fewer than 150,000 distinct CDR3 sequences, around a tenth occurring once. Germline V CDR1 and CDR2: SGHTA, FQGNSA. This CDR3 comprises 15 residues. V was clipped by 6 bases and J by 4 bases, with 18 bases between them. The source material was PBMCs, mostly from graft donor cells, sampled 180 days after TCRalphabeta/CD19-depleted stem cell transplant. This receptor was obtained from a girl under three years old who had a stem cell transplant for combined immunodeficiency, so the T cells may come from the graft donor. V and J are TRBV7-2 and TRBJ1-2, with D possibly TRBD1 on 6 matching bases. CDR3 region: CASSSDSFLSYGYTF. The DNA of the CDR3 is TGTGCCAGCAGTTCGGACAGTTTCTTGAGCTATGGCTACACCTTC. Based on the CDR3 plus reference TRBV7-2 and TRBJ1-2, the full variable domain is GAGVSQSPSNKVTEKGKDVELRCDPISGHTALYWYRQSLGQGLEFLIYFQGNSAPDKSGLPSDRFSAERTGGSVSTLTIQRTQQEDSAVYLCASSSDSFLSYGYTFGSGTRLTVV.